This T cell receptor beta chain was sequenced during a study of blood T cells in healthy people across ages (dated by TCRdb to about 2015). Regarding the study in general: In model experiments, template switching captured roughly one uniquely barcoded TCR beta cDNA molecule for every two T cells. The study analyzed two additional independent replicas of 1 million unique cDNA reads from the same blood draw for two donors, one aged 18 to 29 and one aged 80 or older. The donors were divided into four age groups: young (average approximately 15 years), middle-aged (about 39), aged (about 60) and long-lived (82). Using deep sequencing normalized with unique cDNA molecular identifiers, the study measured how TCR beta repertoire diversity changes with age. Donors of different ages were randomly distributed across sequencing lanes to avoid experimental bias. General findings and caveats noted by the study authors: Conclusive comparison of naive and antigen-experienced compartments was prevented by the profiling of bulk unsorted PBMCs. Estimates of total diversity based on one million sequenced T cells were regarded as lower bounds and as underestimates. Observed TCR beta diversity correlated strongly with the percentage of naive T cells measured by flow cytometry. As age increased, observed TCR beta diversity per million T cells dropped in a roughly linear way, and a significant reduction was already evident by age 40. The CMV infection status of donors was not known, potentially confounding age-related changes in expanded clonotypes. Compared with the aged group, the long-lived group had more naive CD4+ T cells, fewer expanded clones and increased TCR diversity, a pattern suggesting age selection.

Donors were a few dozen systemically healthy Caucasian individuals from Russia aged roughly 6 to 90 years. Roughly 11 milliliters of peripheral blood were drawn from each donor into EDTA-treated Vacutainer tubes. Ficoll-Paque density-gradient centrifugation was used to isolate PBMCs, with at least 6 million obtained per sample. Total RNA was extracted from PBMCs with Trizol reagent, with at least 6 micrograms obtained per sample. The percentages of naive CD45RAhigh/CD27high T cells were determined by flow cytometry on a PBMC aliquot from every donor. Of note for this clonotype: Its cognate antigen has yet to be identified. Qualities for individual bases were not recorded, and no much larger clone is one base off.

Libraries came from 5' RACE. TCRdb lists the instrument as Illumina HiSeq 2500. The second PCR ran for roughly 7 to 12 cycles and used a J-beta primer mix along with a sample-barcoded 5' primer. Each TCR beta cDNA molecule received a unique molecular identifier from a template-switch 5' adaptor carrying 12 random nucleotides. Each sample yielded at least 2.5 million CDR3-containing paired-end reads. First-strand cDNA was synthesized from all RNA with the Mint cDNA synthesis kit, primed by a TRBC-specific oligonucleotide. Following uracil-DNA glycosylase treatment, a first 18-cycle PCR with universal primers M1SS and BC2_uni_R was performed on all cDNA. Under the source paper's analysis protocol: For normalization, 1 million high-quality reads, each with a distinct molecular identifier, were randomly selected from each sample. Instead of being binned into consensus sequences, reads that shared molecular identifiers were thrown out. CDR3 identification, clonotype clustering and error correction used MiTCR with a Q25 quality threshold and the strictest error-elimination algorithm. Lower-bound total TCR beta diversity was estimated with a nonparametric unseen species model using Euler transformation. In-frame beta chains were kept once TCRdb had trimmed the public reads at Q25 with fastp and called clones with MiXCR. Records with the same CDR3 protein are collapsed into one entry carrying the most frequent genes and DNA. These V and J calls derive from TCRdb rather than the authors' analysis. The sample has some 860,000 distinct CDR3 sequences on record, 56% of them singletons. The ten largest account for roughly 24% of the sample.

Ends trimmed: V by 0 bases, J by 7 bases; bases unmatched to a gene: 4. From its cysteine to its phenylalanine, the CDR3 spans 16 amino acids. Just CDR3 DNA is preserved here, 48 bases in frame from base 1. Reading the germline V gene gives CDR1 SGDLS and CDR2 YYNGEE. The sample comprised blood. This receptor was taken from a middle-aged man in good health. The V and J segments used are TRBV9 and TRBJ2-3; TRBD2 fits 14 bases in the junction. The CDR3 amino acid sequence is: CASSVDGTSGRHTQYF. The DNA reads TGTGCCAGCAGCGTAGACGGGACTAGCGGGAGACATACGCAGTATTTT.